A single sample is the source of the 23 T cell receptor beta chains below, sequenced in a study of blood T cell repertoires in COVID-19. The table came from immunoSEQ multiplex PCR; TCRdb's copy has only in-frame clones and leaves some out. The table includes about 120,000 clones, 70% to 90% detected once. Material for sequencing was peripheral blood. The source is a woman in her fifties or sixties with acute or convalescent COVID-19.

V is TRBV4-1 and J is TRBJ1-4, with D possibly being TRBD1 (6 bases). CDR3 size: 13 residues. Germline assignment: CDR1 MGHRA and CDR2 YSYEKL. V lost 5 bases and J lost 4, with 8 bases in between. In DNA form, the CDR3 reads TGCGCCAGCAGCGGACAGATTAATGAAAAACTGTTTTTT. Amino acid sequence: CASSGQINEKLFF.

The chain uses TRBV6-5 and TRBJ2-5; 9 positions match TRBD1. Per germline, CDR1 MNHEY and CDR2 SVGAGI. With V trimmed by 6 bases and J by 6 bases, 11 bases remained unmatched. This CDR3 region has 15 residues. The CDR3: CASRSPSGTGKTQYF. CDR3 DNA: TGTGCCAGCAGGTCACCCTCCGGGACAGGGAAGACCCAGTACTTC.

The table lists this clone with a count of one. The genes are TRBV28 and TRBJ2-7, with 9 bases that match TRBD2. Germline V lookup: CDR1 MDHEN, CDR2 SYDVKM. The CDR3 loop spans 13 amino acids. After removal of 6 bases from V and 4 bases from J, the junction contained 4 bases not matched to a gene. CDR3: CASRAGGLYEQYF. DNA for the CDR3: TGTGCCAGCAGAGCGGGAGGACTATACGAGCAGTACTTC.

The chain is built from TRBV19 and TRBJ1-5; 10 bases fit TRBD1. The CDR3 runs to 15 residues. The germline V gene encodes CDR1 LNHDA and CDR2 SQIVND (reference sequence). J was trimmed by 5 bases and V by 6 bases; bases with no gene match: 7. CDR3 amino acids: CASSGRQGADQPQHF. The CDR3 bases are TGTGCCAGTAGCGGAAGACAGGGGGCCGATCAGCCCCAGCATTTT.

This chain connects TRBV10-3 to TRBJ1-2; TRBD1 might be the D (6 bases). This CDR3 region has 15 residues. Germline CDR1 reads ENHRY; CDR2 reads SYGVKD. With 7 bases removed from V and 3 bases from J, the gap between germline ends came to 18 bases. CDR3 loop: CAITPGQRQDYGYTF. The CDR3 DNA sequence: TGTGCCATCACCCCCGGACAGCGGCAGGACTATGGCTACACCTTC.

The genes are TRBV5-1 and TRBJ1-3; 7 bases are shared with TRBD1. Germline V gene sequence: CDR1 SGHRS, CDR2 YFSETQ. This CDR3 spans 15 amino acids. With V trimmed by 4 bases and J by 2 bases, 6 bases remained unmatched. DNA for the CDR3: TGCGCCAGCAGCCCTCAACAGGGGACTGGAAACACCATATATTTT. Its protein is CASSPQQGTGNTIYF.

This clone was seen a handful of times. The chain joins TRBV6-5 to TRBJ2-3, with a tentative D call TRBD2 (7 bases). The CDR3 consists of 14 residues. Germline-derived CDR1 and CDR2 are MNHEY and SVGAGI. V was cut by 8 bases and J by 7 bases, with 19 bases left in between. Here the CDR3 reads CASCPGGGRNTQYF. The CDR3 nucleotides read TGTGCCAGCTGCCCCGGCGGGGGCAGAAATACGCAGTATTTT.

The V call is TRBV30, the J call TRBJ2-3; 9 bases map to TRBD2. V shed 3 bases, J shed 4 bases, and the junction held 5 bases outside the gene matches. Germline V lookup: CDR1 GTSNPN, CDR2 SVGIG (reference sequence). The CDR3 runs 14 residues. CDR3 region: CAWRVAGVADTQYF. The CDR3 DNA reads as TGTGCCTGGAGAGTAGCGGGAGTGGCAGATACGCAGTATTTT. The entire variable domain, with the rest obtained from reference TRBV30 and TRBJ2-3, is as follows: SQTIHQWPATLVQPVGSPLSLECTVEGTSNPNLYWYRQAAGRGLQLLFYSVGIGQISSEVPQNLSASRPQDRQFILSSKKLLLSDSGFYLCAWRVAGVADTQYFGPGTRLTVL.

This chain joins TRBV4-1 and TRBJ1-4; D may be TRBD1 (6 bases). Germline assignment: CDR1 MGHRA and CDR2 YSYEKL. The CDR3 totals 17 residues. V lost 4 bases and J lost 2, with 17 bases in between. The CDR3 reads CASSPRPFRGTNEKLFF. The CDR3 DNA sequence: TGCGCCAGCAGCCCCCGACCTTTCAGGGGTACTAATGAAAAACTGTTTTTT.

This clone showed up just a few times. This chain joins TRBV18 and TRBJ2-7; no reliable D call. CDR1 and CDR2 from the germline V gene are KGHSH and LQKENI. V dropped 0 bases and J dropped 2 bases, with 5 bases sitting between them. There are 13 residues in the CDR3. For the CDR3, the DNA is TGTGCCAGCTCACCACCAACAGCCTACGAGCAGTACTTC. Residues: CASSPPTAYEQYF.

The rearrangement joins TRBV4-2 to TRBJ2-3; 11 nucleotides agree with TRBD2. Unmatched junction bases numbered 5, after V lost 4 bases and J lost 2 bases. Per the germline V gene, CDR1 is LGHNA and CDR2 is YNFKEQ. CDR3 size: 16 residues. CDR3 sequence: CASSPMTSGDTDTQYF. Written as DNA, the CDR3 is TGTGCCAGCAGCCCGATGACTAGCGGGGACACAGATACGCAGTATTTT.

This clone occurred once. The CDR3, as DNA: TGTGCCAGCAGCGGGGACAGGAATCAGCCCCAGCATTTT. The encoded protein is CASSGDRNQPQHF. The V and J genes are TRBV11-1 and TRBJ1-5; 8 bases agree with TRBD1. This CDR3 has 13 residues. CDR1 SGHAT and CDR2 FQDESV come from the germline V gene (reference sequence). V lost 5 bases and J lost 4; bases outside the gene matches: 1.

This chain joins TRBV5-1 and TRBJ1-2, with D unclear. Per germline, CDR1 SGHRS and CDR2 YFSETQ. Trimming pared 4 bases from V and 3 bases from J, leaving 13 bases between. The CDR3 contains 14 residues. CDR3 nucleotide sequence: TGCGCCAGCAGCCGAGAGGATCCGGACTATGGCTACACCTTC. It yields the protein CASSREDPDYGYTF.

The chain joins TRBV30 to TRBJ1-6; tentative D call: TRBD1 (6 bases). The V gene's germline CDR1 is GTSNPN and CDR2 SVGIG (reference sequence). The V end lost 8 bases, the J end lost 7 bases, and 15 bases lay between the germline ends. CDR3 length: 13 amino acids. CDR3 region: CAPQGNRNSPLHF. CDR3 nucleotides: TGTGCCCCCCAGGGGAATCGGAATTCACCCCTCCACTTT.

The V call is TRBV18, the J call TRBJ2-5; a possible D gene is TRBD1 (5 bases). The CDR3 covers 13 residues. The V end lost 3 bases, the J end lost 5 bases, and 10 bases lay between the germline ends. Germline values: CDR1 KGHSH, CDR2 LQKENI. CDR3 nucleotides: TGTGCCAGCTCACCTGGGGCCGCGGAGACCCAGTACTTC. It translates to CASSPGAAETQYF.

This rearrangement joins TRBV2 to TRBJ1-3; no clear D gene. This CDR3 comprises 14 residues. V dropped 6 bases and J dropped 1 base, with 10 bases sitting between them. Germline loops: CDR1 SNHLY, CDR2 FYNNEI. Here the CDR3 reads CASSAFGSGNTIYF. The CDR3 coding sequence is TGTGCCAGCAGCGCTTTCGGGTCTGGAAACACCATATATTTT. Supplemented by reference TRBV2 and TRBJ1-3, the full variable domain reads EPEVTQTPSHQVTQMGQEVILRCVPISNHLYFYWYRQILGQKVEFLVSFYNNEISEKSEIFDDQFSVERPDGSNFTLKIRSTKLEDSAMYFCASSAFGSGNTIYFGEGSWLTVV.

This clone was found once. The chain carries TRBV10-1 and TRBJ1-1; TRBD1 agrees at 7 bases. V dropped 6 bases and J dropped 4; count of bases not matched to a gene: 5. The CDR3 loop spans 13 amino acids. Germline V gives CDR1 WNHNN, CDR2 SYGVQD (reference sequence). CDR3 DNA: TGCGCCAGCAGCAGCGACAGGGTCACTGAAGCTTTCTTT. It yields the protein CASSSDRVTEAFF.

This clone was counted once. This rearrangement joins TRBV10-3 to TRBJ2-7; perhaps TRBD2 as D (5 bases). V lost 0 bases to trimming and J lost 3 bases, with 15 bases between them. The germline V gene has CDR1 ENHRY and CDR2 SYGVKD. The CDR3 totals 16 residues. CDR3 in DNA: TGTGCCATCAGTGAGTCCGGGGTGGGCAGAAGCTACGAGCAGTACTTC. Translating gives CAISESGVGRSYEQYF.

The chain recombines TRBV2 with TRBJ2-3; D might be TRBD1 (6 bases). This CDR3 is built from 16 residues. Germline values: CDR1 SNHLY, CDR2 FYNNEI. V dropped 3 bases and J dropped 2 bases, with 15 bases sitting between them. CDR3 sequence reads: CASSDQADSTTDTQYF. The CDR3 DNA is TGTGCCAGCAGTGATCAAGCGGACAGCACCACAGATACGCAGTATTTT.

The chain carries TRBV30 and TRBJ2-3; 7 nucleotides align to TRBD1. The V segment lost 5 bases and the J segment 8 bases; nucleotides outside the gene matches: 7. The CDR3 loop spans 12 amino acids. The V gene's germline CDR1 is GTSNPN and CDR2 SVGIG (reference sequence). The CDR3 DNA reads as TGTGCCTGGCACCGGGACAGTGCTACGCAGTATTTT. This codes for CAWHRDSATQYF.

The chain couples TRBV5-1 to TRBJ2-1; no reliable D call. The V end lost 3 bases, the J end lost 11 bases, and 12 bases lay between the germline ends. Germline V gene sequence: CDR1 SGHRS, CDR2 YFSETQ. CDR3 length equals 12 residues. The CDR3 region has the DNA TGCGCCAGCAGCTCTACGTCTTCACAGCAGTTCTTC. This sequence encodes CASSSTSSQQFF.

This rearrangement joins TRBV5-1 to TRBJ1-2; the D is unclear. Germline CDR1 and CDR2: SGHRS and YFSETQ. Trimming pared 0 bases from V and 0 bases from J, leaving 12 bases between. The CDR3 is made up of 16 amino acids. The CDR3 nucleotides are TGCGCCAGCAGCTTGGTGCCCCCACTTTCTAACTATGGCTACACCTTC. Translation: CASSLVPPLSNYGYTF.

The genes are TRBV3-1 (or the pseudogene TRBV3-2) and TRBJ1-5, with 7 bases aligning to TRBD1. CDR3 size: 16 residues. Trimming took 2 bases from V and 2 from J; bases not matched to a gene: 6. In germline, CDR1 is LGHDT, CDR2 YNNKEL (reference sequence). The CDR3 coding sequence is TGTGCCAGCAGCCAAAACAACAGGGGCCGCAATCAGCCCCAGCATTTT. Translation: CASSQNNRGRNQPQHF.